The T cell receptor beta chain described here comes from a study of OX40 agonist ivuxolimab in advanced cancers. Notes on the study in general: Dose levels from 0.1 to 3.0 mg/kg saw CD4+ and CD8+ blood T cells expand clonally by week 6.

A word on this clone: Its antigen is as yet unknown.

Clones were sequenced by immunoSEQ multiplex PCR, and TCRdb holds only the in-frame ones, with some missing. The table shows fewer than 25,000 clones, with roughly 80% occurring only once. This CDR3 is 14 amino acids long. The trim removed 6 bases at V and 5 bases at J, leaving 7 bases unmatched. Germline CDR1 reads LGHNA; CDR2 reads YSLEER. This TCR was sampled from an adult with an advanced solid tumor such as melanoma, head and neck, liver or kidney cancer. The rearrangement joins TRBV4-3 to TRBJ1-1, with 9 bases lining up with TRBD1. Sequenced material: CD4+ or CD8+ T cells sorted from blood, taken in a trial of the OX40 agonist ivuxolimab. CDR3 DNA: TGCGCCAGCAGACTGACAGGGGGAGGAACTGAAGCTTTCTTT. It is translated as CASRLTGGGTEAFF.